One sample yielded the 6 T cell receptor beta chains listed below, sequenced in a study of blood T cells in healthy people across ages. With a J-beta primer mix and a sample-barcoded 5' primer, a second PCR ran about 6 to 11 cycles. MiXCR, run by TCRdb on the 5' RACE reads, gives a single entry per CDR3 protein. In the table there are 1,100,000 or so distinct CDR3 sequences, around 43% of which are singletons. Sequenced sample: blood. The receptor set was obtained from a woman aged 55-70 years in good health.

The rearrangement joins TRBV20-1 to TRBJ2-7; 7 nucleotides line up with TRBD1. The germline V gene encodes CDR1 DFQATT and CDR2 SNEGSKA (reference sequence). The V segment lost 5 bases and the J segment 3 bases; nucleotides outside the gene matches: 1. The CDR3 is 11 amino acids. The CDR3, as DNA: TGCAGTGCTGGGACAGACTACGAGCAGTACTTC. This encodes CSAGTDYEQYF.

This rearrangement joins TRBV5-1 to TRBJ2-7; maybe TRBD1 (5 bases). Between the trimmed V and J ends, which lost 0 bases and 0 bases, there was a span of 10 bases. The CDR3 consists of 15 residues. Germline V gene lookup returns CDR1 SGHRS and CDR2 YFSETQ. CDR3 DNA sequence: TGCGCCAGCAGCTTGGCCCTGGACAACTCCTACGAGCAGTACTTC. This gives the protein CASSLALDNSYEQYF. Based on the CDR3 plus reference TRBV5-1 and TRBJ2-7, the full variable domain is KAGVTQTPRYLIKTRGQQVTLSCSPISGHRSVSWYQQTPGQGLQFLFEYFSETQRNKGNFPGRFSGRQFSNSRSEMNVSTLELGDSALYLCASSLALDNSYEQYFGPGTRLTVT.

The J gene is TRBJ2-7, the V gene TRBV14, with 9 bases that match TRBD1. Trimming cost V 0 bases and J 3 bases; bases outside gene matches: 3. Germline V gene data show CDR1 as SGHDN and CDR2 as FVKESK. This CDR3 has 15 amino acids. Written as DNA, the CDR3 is TGTGCCAGCAGCCAAGAAGGACAGGGGTTCTACGAGCAGTACTTC. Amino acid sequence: CASSQEGQGFYEQYF.

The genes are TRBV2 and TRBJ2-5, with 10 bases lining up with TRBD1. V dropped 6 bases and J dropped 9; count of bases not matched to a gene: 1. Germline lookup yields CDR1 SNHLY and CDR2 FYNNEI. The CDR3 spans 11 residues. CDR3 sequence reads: CASRGTGAQYF. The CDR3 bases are TGTGCCAGCAGAGGGACAGGGGCCCAGTACTTC.

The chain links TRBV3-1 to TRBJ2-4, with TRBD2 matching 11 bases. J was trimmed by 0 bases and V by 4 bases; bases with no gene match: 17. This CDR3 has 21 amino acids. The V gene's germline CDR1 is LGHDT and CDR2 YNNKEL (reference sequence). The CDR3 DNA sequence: TGTGCCAGCAGCCCTCGGGCAGACGGACTAGCGGGCACACTAGCCAAAAACATTCAGTACTTC. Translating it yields CASSPRADGLAGTLAKNIQYF.

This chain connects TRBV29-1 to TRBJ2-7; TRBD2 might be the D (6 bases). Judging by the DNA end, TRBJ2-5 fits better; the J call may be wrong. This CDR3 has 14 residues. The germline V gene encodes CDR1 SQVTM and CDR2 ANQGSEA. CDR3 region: CSVDLGGRVETQYF. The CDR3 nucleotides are TGCAGCGTTGATCTGGGGGGACGGGTGGAGACCCAGTACTTC.